The 2 T cell receptor beta chains below were found in one sample sequenced in a study of human versus mouse CDR3 diversity and MHC coevolution. The protocol was immunoSEQ multiplex PCR, while the TCRdb copy is restricted to in-frame clones and leaves out a portion. The repertoire has around 74,000 clones, about nine tenths of them found once; the top ten carry about 0.14%. Sequencing input: naive CD4+ T cells from blood. Subset indicated: CD45RO-negative CD62L-positive naive CD4 T cells. The receptors come from a person between 25 and 70 years old in good health.

The chain combines TRBV6-1 with TRBJ2-2; 7 bases are a match to TRBD1. Germline CDR1 is MNHNS and CDR2 is SASEGT. J was trimmed by 6 bases and V by 4 bases; bases with no gene match: 8. The CDR3 sequence is 15 residues long. Here the CDR3 reads CASSATGTVAGELFF. The CDR3 DNA follows: TGTGCCAGCAGTGCAACCGGGACAGTGGCCGGGGAGCTGTTTTTT.

This clone was counted only a few times. The V and J genes are TRBV19 and TRBJ1-1; 9 bases are shared with TRBD1. Germline trimming cut 8 bases from V and 2 bases from J; bases unmatched to any gene: 6. CDR1 is LNHDA and CDR2 is SQIVND in the germline V gene (reference sequence). This CDR3 is 14 amino acids long. The CDR3 DNA reads as TGTGCCAGTGGGCGGACAGGGGAAAACACTGAAGCTTTCTTT. Translated: CASGRTGENTEAFF. Based on the CDR3 plus reference TRBV19 and TRBJ1-1, the full variable domain is DGGITQSPKYLFRKEGQNVTLSCEQNLNHDAMYWYRQDPGQGLRLIYYSQIVNDFQKGDIAEGYSVSREKKESFPLTVTSAQKNPTAFYLCASGRTGENTEAFFGQGTRLTVV.